This T cell receptor beta chain comes out of a study of blood T cell repertoires in COVID-19. Whole-study context: Sites across the United States, Italy and Spain contributed samples from acute and convalescent COVID-19. PBMCs, B-cell-depleted T cells, or T cells were the source of the cDNA or gDNA that made up the material.

Original processing notes: Estimated nucleated cell counts came from reference gene primer amplification. The data were produced by immunoSEQ multiplex PCR, yet TCRdb's version contains in-frame clones alone and is incomplete. Clonal size and the V and J genes are those of that table, whereas D and trimming came from the DNA. Of 110,000 to 150,000 clones detected, 80% to 90% appear once; the ten largest clones hold 3.5% to 5.5%. The clonotype originates from a middle-aged woman with acute or convalescent COVID-19. The sequencing input was peripheral blood.

In DNA, the CDR3 is TGTGCCAGCAGCTTAGCGGCGGGTTTTATGAACACTGAAGCTTTCTTT. This encodes CASSLAAGFMNTEAFF. The chain couples TRBV7-8 to TRBJ1-1; no clear D. Per the germline V gene, CDR1 is SGHVS and CDR2 is FQNEAQ. CDR3 length equals 16 residues. Trimming removed 0 bases at V and 0 bases at J, with 11 bases between.